Sequencing of this T cell receptor (beta chain) was carried out in a study of CD8 T cells in Susac syndrome. Random hexamers were used to reverse transcribe an amount of roughly 0.5 to 1 ug RNA. TCRdb itself ran the immunoSEQ multiplex PCR reads through MiXCR, one entry per CDR3 protein. The sample yields about 210,000 distinct CDR3 sequences, 85% to 95% seen once. Isolation of CD8+ and CD4+ T cells was performed negatively, whereas enrichment of TEMRA cells was done by FACS. The receptor comes from a human donor with multiple sclerosis. The sequenced sample was CD4+ T cells from PBMCs.

The CDR3 sequence is CSVVEADNSPLHF. CDR3 nucleotides: TGCAGCGTTGTAGAGGCGGATAATTCACCCCTCCACTTT. The gene calls are TRBV29-1 and TRBJ1-6; D call uncertain. CDR1 is SQVTM, CDR2 ANQGSEA, per germline. V was pared by 4 bases and J by 5 bases, with 9 bases between. This CDR3 is built from 13 residues.